Each of the 9 T cell receptor beta chains below was sequenced from the same sample in a study of T cell responses to AZD1222 COVID-19 vaccine. Data came from immunoSEQ multiplex PCR; TCRdb stores just in-frame clones and leaves some out. The sample includes about 160,000 clones, approximately 90% of them seen just once. Sequencing was performed on peripheral blood, taken on day 0 of MenACWY control vaccination. These receptors all come from an adult in good health.

The J gene is TRBJ1-1, the V gene TRBV19; a weak D match, TRBD1 (6 bases). Trimming shortened V by 6 bases and J by 4 bases, and 15 bases separated the two germline ends. This CDR3 is built from 14 residues. Germline loops: CDR1 LNHDA, CDR2 SQIVND (reference sequence). Written as DNA, the CDR3 is TGTGCCAGTAGGTTAAAAGGGGGGGGCACTGAAGCTTTCTTT. Translated, it gives CASRLKGGGTEAFF. The entire variable domain, with the rest obtained from reference TRBV19 and TRBJ1-1, is as follows: DGGITQSPKYLFRKEGQNVTLSCEQNLNHDAMYWYRQDPGQGLRLIYYSQIVNDFQKGDIAEGYSVSREKKESFPLTVTSAQKNPTAFYLCASRLKGGGTEAFFGQGTRLTVV.

The chain links TRBV6-4 to TRBJ1-5; the D is unclear. V was cut by 6 bases and J by 3 bases, with 15 bases left in between. Germline V gene data show CDR1 as MRHNA and CDR2 as SNTAGT. The CDR3 covers 15 residues. CDR3 amino acids: CASSPLAGPNQPQHF. The CDR3 DNA follows: TGTGCCAGCAGCCCCCTGGCGGGCCCCAATCAGCCCCAGCATTTT.

The rearrangement uses TRBV5-8 and TRBJ1-1; D might be TRBD1 (5 bases). V was clipped by 4 bases and J by 0 bases, with 13 bases between them. Germline CDR1 is SGHTS and CDR2 is YDEGEE. The CDR3 consists of 15 residues. The CDR3 protein is CASSPRLTVNTEAFF. The CDR3 nucleotides are TGTGCCAGCAGCCCCCGCCTGACAGTGAACACTGAAGCTTTCTTT.

The V gene is TRBV4-3, the J gene TRBJ2-2; D is uncertain. Germline V gene lookup returns CDR1 LGHNA and CDR2 YSLEER. The CDR3 totals 14 residues. V was cut by 8 bases and J by 6 bases, with 16 bases left in between. In DNA form, the CDR3 reads TGCGCCAGCCGCCCGGCGTCAACAGCCGGGGAGCTGTTTTTT. It codes for CASRPASTAGELFF.

This clone is a singleton in its sample. The chain is built from TRBV11-3 and TRBJ2-7; no clear D. CDR1 SGHNT and CDR2 YENEEA come from the germline V gene. This CDR3 is 14 amino acids long. The V end lost 1 base, the J end lost 3 bases, and 10 bases lay between the germline ends. CDR3 sequence reads: CASSLANSGYEQYF. The CDR3 DNA sequence: TGTGCCAGCAGCTTAGCGAACTCGGGCTACGAGCAGTACTTC.

The chain carries TRBV27 and TRBJ1-4; D is ambiguous. This CDR3 contains 12 residues. The V and J ends lost 3 bases and 5 bases respectively, with 4 bases between them. The germline CDR1 and CDR2 sequences are MNHEY and SMNVEV (reference sequence). CDR3 amino acids: CASSFLNEKLFF. The CDR3 DNA reads as TGTGCCAGCAGTTTTCTAAATGAAAAACTGTTTTTT.

V and J are TRBV9 and TRBJ1-1, with D tentatively TRBD1 (6 bases). Looked up from germline, CDR1 is SGDLS and CDR2 is YYNGEE. Trimming cost V 3 bases and J 0 bases, with 9 bases left between them. This CDR3 spans 14 amino acids. This CDR3 is CASSGRGMNTEAFF. The CDR3 nucleotides read TGTGCCAGCAGCGGCAGGGGCATGAACACTGAAGCTTTCTTT.

The chain uses TRBV7-8 and TRBJ2-3; D is perhaps TRBD2 (6 bases). The CDR3 totals 14 residues. The germline gives CDR1 SGHVS, CDR2 FQNEAQ. V lost 8 bases and J lost 4, with 16 bases in between. CDR3: CASRRDPRADTQYF. Written as DNA, the CDR3 is TGTGCCAGCCGGCGGGATCCTAGGGCAGATACGCAGTATTTT.

CDR3 DNA sequence: TGTGCCAGCAGCTTAGTCCAGGGTTACGAGCAGTACTTC. Its protein product is CASSLVQGYEQYF. The rearrangement uses TRBV11-2 and TRBJ2-7; D is possibly TRBD1 (5 bases). The V end was cut by 1 base, the J end by 4 bases, with 8 bases between. Germline V gives CDR1 SGHAT, CDR2 FQNNGV. The CDR3 covers 13 residues.